These 10 T cell receptor beta chains originate from one sample sequenced in a study of memory CD4+ T cells and cytomegalovirus serostatus. Repertoires were generated with immunoSEQ multiplex PCR, while TCRdb's copy carries only in-frame clones and drops some. The sample comprises roughly 49,000 clones, roughly 78% of which are singletons, and approximately 0.71% rests with the top ten. Single viable CD3+CD4+CD8-CD45RO+ cells were sorted as the memory CD4+ T cells. Sequencing used memory CD4+ T cells from blood. The receptors were sampled from an adult in good health and CMV-seronegative.

The table lists this clone with a few counts. The chain uses TRBV19 and TRBJ1-1; a possible D gene is TRBD1 (5 bases). V was trimmed by 3 bases and J by 5 bases, leaving 16 bases between them. CDR3 length equals 15 residues. Germline-derived CDR1 and CDR2 are LNHDA and SQIVND (reference sequence). The chain's CDR3 is CASSISPIPGTEAFF. CDR3 nucleotides: TGTGCCAGTAGTATTTCCCCCATCCCAGGGACTGAAGCTTTCTTT.

This clone was seen once. The chain combines TRBV19 with TRBJ1-5; 8 bases are a match to TRBD1. The V and J ends lost 4 bases and 6 bases, in that order; junction bases with no gene match: 5. The CDR3 is 14 amino acids. The germline V gene encodes CDR1 LNHDA and CDR2 SQIVND (reference sequence). The CDR3 nucleotides are TGTGCCAGTAGTACTGGACAGGGCATTCAGCCCCAGCATTTT. It yields the protein CASSTGQGIQPQHF.

The chain has TRBV20-1 and TRBJ1-4; no firm D call. CDR3 size: 10 residues. V was trimmed by 3 bases and J by 7 bases, leaving 3 bases between them. Germline V gives CDR1 DFQATT, CDR2 SNEGSKA (reference sequence). The CDR3 nucleotides are TGCAGTGCTAGCCGTGAAAAACTGTTTTTT. Protein: CSASREKLFF.

About this clone: Distinct nucleotide sequences in the sample also encode this CDR3. The chain links TRBV20-1 to TRBJ2-5, with D hard to call. The CDR3 sequence is 11 residues long. Germline CDR1 and CDR2: DFQATT and SNEGSKA (reference sequence). V lost 1 base, J lost 5 bases, and 5 bases lay in between. CDR3 coding DNA: TGCAGTGCTAGAGTGGGGGAGACCCAGTACTTC. Its translation is CSARVGETQYF.

The CDR3 bases are TGTGCCAGCAGCTTGGAGGGCCCGCTCCAAAGCGGAACCTTC. It encodes CASSLEGPLQSGTF. The rearrangement joins TRBV5-6 to TRBJ1-2; D not resolved. The CDR3 is made up of 14 amino acids. The V end was cut by 0 bases, the J end by 14 bases, with 20 bases between. Germline CDR1 is SGHDT and CDR2 is YYEEEE.

The V and J genes are TRBV28 and TRBJ1-2; a weak D match, TRBD1 (6 bases). Germline lookup yields CDR1 MDHEN and CDR2 SYDVKM. CDR3 length equals 15 residues. The V end was cut by 7 bases, the J end by 10 bases, with 25 bases between. In DNA form, the CDR3 reads TGTGCCAGCATCAATATCAGGGGCTTCTCTATCGACTACACCTTC. Residues: CASINIRGFSIDYTF.

The J gene is TRBJ2-6, the V gene TRBV5-1, with TRBD1 matching over 8 bases. Germline V lookup: CDR1 SGHRS, CDR2 YFSETQ. The CDR3 totals 16 residues. The trim removed 3 bases at V and 0 bases at J, leaving 2 bases unmatched. CDR3 bases: TGCGCCAGCAGCTCTACAGGGGGCTCTGGGGCCAACGTCCTGACTTTC. Protein: CASSSTGGSGANVLTF.

This clone was seen once. CDR3 protein: CASSFRPPYEKLFF. The CDR3 region has the DNA TGTGCCAGCAGTTTCCGCCCTCCTTATGAAAAACTGTTTTTT. The chain links TRBV27 to TRBJ1-4; the D is unclear. This CDR3 has 14 amino acids. CDR1 and CDR2 from the germline V gene are MNHEY and SMNVEV (reference sequence). Trimming removed 3 bases at V and 6 bases at J, with 11 bases between.

This rearrangement joins TRBV6-5 to TRBJ2-7; 10 bases are a match to TRBD2. The CDR3 length is 14 residues. V gave up 2 bases and J gave up 5 bases; unmatched junction bases: 3. Germline CDR1 is MNHEY and CDR2 is SVGAGI. CDR3 protein: CASSYIGLADEQYF. Written as DNA, the CDR3 is TGTGCCAGCAGTTACATCGGACTAGCGGACGAGCAGTACTTC.

J is TRBJ1-1 and V is TRBV11-2; 9 bases fit TRBD1. The CDR3 is 17 amino acids. V shed 2 bases, J shed 4 bases, and the junction held 11 bases outside the gene matches. CDR1 is SGHAT, CDR2 FQNNGV, per germline. The CDR3 nucleotides read TGTGCCAGCAGCTTACGAGCTATTAGACAGGGGGTCACTGAAGCTTTCTTT. Translated: CASSLRAIRQGVTEAFF.